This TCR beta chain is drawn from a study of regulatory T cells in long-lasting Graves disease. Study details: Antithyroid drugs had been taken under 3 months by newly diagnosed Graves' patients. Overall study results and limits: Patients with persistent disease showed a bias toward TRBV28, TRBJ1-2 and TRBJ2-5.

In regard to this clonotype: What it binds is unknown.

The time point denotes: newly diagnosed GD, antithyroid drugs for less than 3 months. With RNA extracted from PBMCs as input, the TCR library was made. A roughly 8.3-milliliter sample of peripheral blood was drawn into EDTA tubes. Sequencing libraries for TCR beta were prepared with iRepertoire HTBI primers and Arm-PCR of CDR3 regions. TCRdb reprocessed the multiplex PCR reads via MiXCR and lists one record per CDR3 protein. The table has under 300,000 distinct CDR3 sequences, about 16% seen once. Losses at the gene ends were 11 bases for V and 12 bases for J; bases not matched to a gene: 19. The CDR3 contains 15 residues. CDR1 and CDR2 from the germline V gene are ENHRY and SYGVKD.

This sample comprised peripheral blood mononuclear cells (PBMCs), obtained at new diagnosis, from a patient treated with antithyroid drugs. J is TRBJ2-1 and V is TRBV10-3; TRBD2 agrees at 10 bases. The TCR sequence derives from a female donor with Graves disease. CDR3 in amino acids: CAALPTSGIQGGQFF. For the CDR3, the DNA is TGTGCCGCACTACCTACTAGCGGGATCCAGGGAGGGCAGTTCTTC.